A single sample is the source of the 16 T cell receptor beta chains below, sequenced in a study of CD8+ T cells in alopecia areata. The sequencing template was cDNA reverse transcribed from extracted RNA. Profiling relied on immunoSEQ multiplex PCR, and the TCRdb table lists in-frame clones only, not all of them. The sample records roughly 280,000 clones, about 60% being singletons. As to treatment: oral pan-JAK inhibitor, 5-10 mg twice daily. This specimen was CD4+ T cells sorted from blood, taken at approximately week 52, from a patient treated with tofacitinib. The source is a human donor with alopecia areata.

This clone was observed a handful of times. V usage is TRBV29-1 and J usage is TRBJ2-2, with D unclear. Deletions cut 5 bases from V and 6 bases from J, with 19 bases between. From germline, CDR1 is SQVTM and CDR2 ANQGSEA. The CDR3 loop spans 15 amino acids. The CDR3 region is CSVFRQVWAPGELFF. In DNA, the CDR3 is TGCAGCGTTTTTCGGCAGGTCTGGGCCCCCGGGGAGCTGTTTTTT.

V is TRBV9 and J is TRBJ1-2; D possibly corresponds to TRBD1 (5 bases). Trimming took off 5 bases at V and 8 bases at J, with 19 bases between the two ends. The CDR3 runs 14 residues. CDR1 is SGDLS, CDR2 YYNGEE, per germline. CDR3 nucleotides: TGTGCCAGCAGTCCCGGGACGTTGGAAATGGGCTACACCTTC. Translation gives CASSPGTLEMGYTF.

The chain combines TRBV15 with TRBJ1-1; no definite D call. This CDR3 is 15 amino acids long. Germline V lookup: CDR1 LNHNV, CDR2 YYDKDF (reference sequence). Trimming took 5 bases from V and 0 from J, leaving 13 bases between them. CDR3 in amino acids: CATSASGRLNTEAFF. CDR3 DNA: TGTGCCACCAGCGCCAGTGGCAGGCTGAACACTGAAGCTTTCTTT.

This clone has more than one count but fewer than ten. The CDR3 nucleotides read TGTGCCAGCAGCGAGGCCATTGGGTCACCCCTCCACTTT. This codes for CASSEAIGSPLHF. The chain has TRBV9 and TRBJ1-6; no definite D call. This CDR3 is built from 13 residues. V was cut by 3 bases and J by 10 bases, with 11 bases left in between. The V gene's germline CDR1 is SGDLS and CDR2 YYNGEE. The whole variable domain, filled in from reference TRBV9 and TRBJ1-6, reads DSGVTQTPKHLITATGQRVTLRCSPRSGDLSVYWYQQSLDQGLQFLIQYYNGEERAKGNILERFSAQQFPDLHSELNLSSLELGDSALYFCASSEAIGSPLHFGNGTRLTVT.

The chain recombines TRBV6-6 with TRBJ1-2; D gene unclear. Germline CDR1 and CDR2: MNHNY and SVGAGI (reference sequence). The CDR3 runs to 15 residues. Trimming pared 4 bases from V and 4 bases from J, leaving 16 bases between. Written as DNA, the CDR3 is TGTGCCAGCAGTTCCCCCCAAGTAGGGTTCTATGGCTACACCTTC. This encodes CASSSPQVGFYGYTF.

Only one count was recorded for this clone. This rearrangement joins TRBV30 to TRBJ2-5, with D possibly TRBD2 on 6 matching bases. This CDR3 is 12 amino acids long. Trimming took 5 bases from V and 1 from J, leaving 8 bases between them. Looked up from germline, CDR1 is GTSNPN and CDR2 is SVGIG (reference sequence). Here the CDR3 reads CAWSRGQETQYF. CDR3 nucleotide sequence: TGTGCCTGGTCGCGGGGCCAAGAGACCCAGTACTTC.

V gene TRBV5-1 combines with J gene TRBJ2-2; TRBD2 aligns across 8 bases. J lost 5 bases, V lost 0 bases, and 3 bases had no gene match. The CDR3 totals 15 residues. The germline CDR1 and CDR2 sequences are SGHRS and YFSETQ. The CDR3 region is CASSLGREGTGELFF. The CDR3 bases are TGCGCCAGCAGCTTGGGCCGGGAGGGTACCGGGGAGCTGTTTTTT.

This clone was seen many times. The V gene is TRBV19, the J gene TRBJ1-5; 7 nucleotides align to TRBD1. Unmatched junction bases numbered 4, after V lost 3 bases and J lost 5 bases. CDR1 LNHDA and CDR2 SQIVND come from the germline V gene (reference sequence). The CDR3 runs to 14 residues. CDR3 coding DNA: TGTGCCAGTAGTATCCCGCAGGGGGATCAGCCCCAGCATTTT. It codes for CASSIPQGDQPQHF.

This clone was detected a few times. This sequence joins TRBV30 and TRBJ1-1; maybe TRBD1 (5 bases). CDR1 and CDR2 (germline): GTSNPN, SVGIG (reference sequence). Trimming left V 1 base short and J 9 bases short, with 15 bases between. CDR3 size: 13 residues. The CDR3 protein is CAWSALNRGQAFF. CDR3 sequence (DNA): TGTGCCTGGAGTGCCTTGAATCGGGGCCAAGCTTTCTTT.

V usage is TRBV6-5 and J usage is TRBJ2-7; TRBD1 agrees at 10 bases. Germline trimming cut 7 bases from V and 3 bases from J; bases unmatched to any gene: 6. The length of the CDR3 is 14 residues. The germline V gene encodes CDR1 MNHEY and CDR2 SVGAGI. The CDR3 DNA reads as TGTGCCAGCACCCCCGGGACAGGGGACTACGAGCAGTACTTC. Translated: CASTPGTGDYEQYF.

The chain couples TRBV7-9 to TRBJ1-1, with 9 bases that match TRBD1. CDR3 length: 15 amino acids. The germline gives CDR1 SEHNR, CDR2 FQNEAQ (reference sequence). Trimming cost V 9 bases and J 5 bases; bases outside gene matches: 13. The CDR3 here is CASTPPGTGKTEAFF. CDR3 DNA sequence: TGTGCCAGTACGCCCCCTGGGACAGGGAAAACTGAAGCTTTCTTT.

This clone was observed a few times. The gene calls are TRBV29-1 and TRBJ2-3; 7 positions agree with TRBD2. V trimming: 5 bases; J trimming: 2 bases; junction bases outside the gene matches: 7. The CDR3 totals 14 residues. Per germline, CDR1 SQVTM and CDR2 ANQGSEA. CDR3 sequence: CSVSPGLSTDTQYF. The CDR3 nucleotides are TGCAGCGTTTCGCCGGGACTATCCACAGATACGCAGTATTTT.

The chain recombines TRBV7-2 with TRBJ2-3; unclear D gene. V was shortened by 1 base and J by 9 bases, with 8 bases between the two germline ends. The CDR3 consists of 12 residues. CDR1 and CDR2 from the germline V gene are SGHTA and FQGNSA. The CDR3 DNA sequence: TGTGCCAGCAGCTTAGGGCGTTCGACGCAGTATTTT. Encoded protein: CASSLGRSTQYF. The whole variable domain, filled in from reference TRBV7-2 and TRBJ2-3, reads GAGVSQSPSNKVTEKGKDVELRCDPISGHTALYWYRQSLGQGLEFLIYFQGNSAPDKSGLPSDRFSAERTGGSVSTLTIQRTQQEDSAVYLCASSLGRSTQYFGPGTRLTVL.

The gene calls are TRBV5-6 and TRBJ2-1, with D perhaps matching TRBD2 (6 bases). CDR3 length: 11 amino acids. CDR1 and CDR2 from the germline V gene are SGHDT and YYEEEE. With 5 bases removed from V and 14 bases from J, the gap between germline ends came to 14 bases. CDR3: CASSQLAGEFF. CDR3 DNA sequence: TGTGCCAGCAGTCAACTAGCTGGGGAGTTCTTC.

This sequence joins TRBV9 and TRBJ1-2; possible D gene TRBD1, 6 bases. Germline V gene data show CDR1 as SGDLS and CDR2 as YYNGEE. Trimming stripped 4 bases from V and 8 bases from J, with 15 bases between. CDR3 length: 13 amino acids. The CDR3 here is CASSLPRGGGYTF. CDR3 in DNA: TGTGCCAGCAGCTTACCCAGGGGAGGCGGCTACACCTTC.

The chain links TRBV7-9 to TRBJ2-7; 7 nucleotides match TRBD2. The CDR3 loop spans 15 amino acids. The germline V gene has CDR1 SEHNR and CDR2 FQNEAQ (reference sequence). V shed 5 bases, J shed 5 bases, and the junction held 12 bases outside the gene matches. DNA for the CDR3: TGTGCCAGCAGCACCAACCCGGGAGGTCTCCACGAGCAGTACTTC. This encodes CASSTNPGGLHEQYF.